This entry lists 26 T cell receptor beta chains sequenced from one sample in a study of blood T cell repertoires in COVID-19. Generated by immunoSEQ multiplex PCR, the TCRdb table keeps only in-frame clones and is missing some. The profile shows fewer than 400,000 clones, roughly nine tenths of them singletons. The specimen was PBMCs or T cells enriched from blood (not recorded which). These receptors were collected from a man aged 55 to 70 who had recovered from COVID-19.

This chain uses TRBV20-1 with TRBJ1-1; D remains unclear. The germline V and J ends were trimmed by 4 bases and 5 bases, with 8 bases remaining between them. This CDR3 region has 11 residues. Per the germline V gene, CDR1 is DFQATT and CDR2 is SNEGSKA (reference sequence). The CDR3 DNA is TGCAGTGCTAAAAGTCAGACTGAAGCTTTCTTT. This gives the protein CSAKSQTEAFF.

This rearrangement joins TRBV4-1 to TRBJ2-7; D may be TRBD1 (6 bases). V was pared by 1 base and J by 5 bases, with 15 bases between. CDR1 is MGHRA and CDR2 is YSYEKL in the germline V gene. This CDR3 has 15 amino acids. CDR3 DNA sequence: TGCGCCAGCAGCCAAGGCGCCCCACAGGGCCACGAGCAGTACTTC. Translating it yields CASSQGAPQGHEQYF.

This rearrangement joins TRBV27 to TRBJ2-1, with TRBD2 matching 11 bases. The CDR3 sequence is 17 residues long. Losses at the gene ends were 1 base for V and 8 bases for J; bases not matched to a gene: 10. Germline CDR1 MNHEY, CDR2 SMNVEV (reference sequence). The CDR3 DNA follows: TGTGCCAGCAGTTTATTTACTAGCGGGAGAGTGGGACATGAGCAGTTCTTC. Its protein product is CASSLFTSGRVGHEQFF.

This chain uses TRBV7-3 with TRBJ2-6, with D maybe TRBD2 (6 bases). The V gene lost 3 bases and the J gene lost 0 bases, with 12 bases spanning the gap. Germline CDR1 SGHTA, CDR2 FQGTGA. This CDR3 spans 17 amino acids. In DNA form, the CDR3 reads TGTGCCAGCAGCTTGGGAGGCAGCAGCTCTGGGGCCAACGTCCTGACTTTC. Residues: CASSLGGSSSGANVLTF.

This chain uses TRBV10-2 with TRBJ2-3; possible D gene TRBD2, 6 bases. The CDR3 has 15 residues. The V gene's germline CDR1 is WSHSY and CDR2 SAAADI. Between the trimmed V and J ends, which lost 3 bases and 0 bases, there was a span of 10 bases. The CDR3 protein is CASSDVAASTDTQYF. The CDR3 DNA sequence: TGCGCCAGCAGTGACGTAGCGGCCAGCACAGATACGCAGTATTTT.

This clone was counted once. The V call is TRBV6-1, the J call TRBJ1-1; D is unresolved. CDR1 and CDR2 from the germline V gene are MNHNS and SASEGT. This CDR3 has 16 amino acids. V shed 2 bases and J shed 0 bases, with 13 bases lying between them. The CDR3 sequence is CASSENPTRLNTEAFF. The CDR3 DNA reads as TGTGCCAGCAGTGAAAATCCGACAAGGCTGAACACTGAAGCTTTCTTT.

V gene TRBV27 combines with J gene TRBJ1-6; TRBD1 might be the D (6 bases). The CDR3 runs 17 residues. Trimming removed 5 bases from V and 7 bases from J, with 21 bases in between. CDR1 and CDR2 from the germline V gene are MNHEY and SMNVEV (reference sequence). The chain's CDR3 is CASSLRAGVVINSPLHF. The CDR3 nucleotides are TGTGCCAGCAGTCTACGTGCAGGGGTCGTCATAAATTCACCCCTCCACTTT.

This chain uses TRBV2 with TRBJ2-2, with 9 bases aligning to TRBD2. V lost 7 bases, J lost 5 bases, and 5 bases stayed unmatched. The CDR3 has 14 amino acids. Germline assignment: CDR1 SNHLY and CDR2 FYNNEI. This CDR3 reads CASKGLAVTGELFF. As DNA, the CDR3 is TGTGCCAGCAAGGGACTAGCAGTAACCGGGGAGCTGTTTTTT.

This clone has a single count. V is TRBV28 and J is TRBJ2-1; 7 bases fit TRBD1. Germline loops: CDR1 MDHEN, CDR2 SYDVKM. J was trimmed by 2 bases and V by 8 bases; bases with no gene match: 3. The CDR3 covers 13 residues. The CDR3 protein is CASHRGTYNEQFF. DNA for the CDR3: TGTGCCAGCCACAGGGGCACCTACAATGAGCAGTTCTTC.

The chain has TRBV19 and TRBJ1-5; D remains ambiguous. The V end lost 3 bases, the J end lost 4 bases, and 16 bases lay between the germline ends. The CDR3 spans 16 residues. Germline CDR1 and CDR2: LNHDA and SQIVND (reference sequence). The chain's CDR3 is CASSILGRGWNQPQHF. For the CDR3, the DNA is TGTGCCAGTAGTATTCTCGGCAGAGGATGGAATCAGCCCCAGCATTTT.

V and J are TRBV5-4 and TRBJ1-6; maybe TRBD1 (6 bases). The CDR3 has 14 amino acids. The ends were cut back, 0 bases at V and 8 bases at J, with 9 bases in the middle. The germline V gene has CDR1 SGHNT and CDR2 YYREEE (reference sequence). The CDR3 sequence: CASSLGQAYSPLHF. CDR3 DNA sequence: TGTGCCAGCAGCTTGGGACAGGCCTATTCACCCCTCCACTTT.

V and J are TRBV5-4 and TRBJ2-1, with 10 bases lining up with TRBD2. The CDR3 totals 15 residues. In germline, CDR1 is SGHNT, CDR2 YYREEE (reference sequence). The V segment lost 2 bases and the J segment 6 bases; nucleotides outside the gene matches: 5. The CDR3 loop reads CASSFRLAGGNEQFF. In nucleotides, the CDR3 is TGTGCCAGCAGCTTCCGACTAGCGGGTGGCAATGAGCAGTTCTTC.

The chain carries TRBV9 and TRBJ1-1, with 7 bases matching TRBD1. With 4 bases clipped from V and 7 bases from J, the junction kept 7 bases outside the gene matches. This CDR3 region has 13 residues. Looked up from germline, CDR1 is SGDLS and CDR2 is YYNGEE. CDR3 residues: CASSPGTAVEAFF. As DNA, the CDR3 is TGTGCCAGCAGCCCCGGGACAGCGGTTGAAGCTTTCTTT.

The V call is TRBV5-1, the J call TRBJ2-7, with D maybe TRBD2 (6 bases). The CDR3 loop spans 16 amino acids. V lost 2 bases, J lost 4 bases, and 19 bases lay in between. The germline gives CDR1 SGHRS, CDR2 YFSETQ. CDR3 protein: CASSFDLGLSRYEQYF. The CDR3 DNA sequence: TGCGCCAGCAGCTTCGACCTGGGACTGTCTCGTTACGAGCAGTACTTC.

The chain has TRBV9 and TRBJ1-1; a possible D gene is TRBD1 (5 bases). The germline V gene has CDR1 SGDLS and CDR2 YYNGEE. This CDR3 is built from 16 residues. Trimming cost V 0 bases and J 6 bases, with 18 bases left between them. The CDR3 is CASSVGVQGGRAEAFF. In DNA, the CDR3 is TGTGCCAGCAGCGTAGGTGTTCAGGGAGGGCGTGCTGAAGCTTTCTTT. Together with reference TRBV9 and TRBJ1-1, the CDR3 gives the full variable domain: DSGVTQTPKHLITATGQRVTLRCSPRSGDLSVYWYQQSLDQGLQFLIQYYNGEERAKGNILERFSAQQFPDLHSELNLSSLELGDSALYFCASSVGVQGGRAEAFFGQGTRLTVV.

The V and J genes are TRBV5-1 and TRBJ1-2; D might be TRBD1 (6 bases). CDR1 is SGHRS and CDR2 is YFSETQ in the germline V gene. Trimming took 3 bases from V and 6 from J, leaving 15 bases between them. CDR3 length: 14 residues. The CDR3, as DNA: TGCGCCAGCAGCTCGGGACACCCCATAGATGGCTACACCTTC. Encoded protein: CASSSGHPIDGYTF.

Only a few counts were recorded for this clone. The chain links TRBV3-1 (or the pseudogene TRBV3-2) to TRBJ1-6; D remains unclear. Between the trimmed V and J ends, which lost 4 bases and 8 bases, there was a span of 12 bases. The CDR3 extends over 14 amino acids. The germline V gene has CDR1 LGHDT and CDR2 YNNKEL (reference sequence). The CDR3 loop is CASSRGSLDSPLHF. Here the CDR3 DNA reads TGTGCCAGCAGCCGAGGAAGCCTTGATTCACCCCTCCACTTT.

The gene calls are TRBV7-2 and TRBJ2-5; 11 bases fit TRBD2. V lost 4 bases to trimming and J lost 2 bases; unmatched junction nucleotides: 6. Germline V gene lookup returns CDR1 SGHTA and CDR2 FQGNSA. The CDR3 extends over 16 amino acids. CDR3 DNA sequence: TGTGCCAGCAGCTATCGAGGGACTAGCGGTCAAGAGACCCAGTACTTC. Amino acid sequence: CASSYRGTSGQETQYF. The complete variable domain, with remaining parts taken from reference TRBV7-2 and TRBJ2-5, reads GAGVSQSPSNKVTEKGKDVELRCDPISGHTALYWYRQSLGQGLEFLIYFQGNSAPDKSGLPSDRFSAERTGGSVSTLTIQRTQQEDSAVYLCASSYRGTSGQETQYFGPGTRLLVL.

The gene calls are TRBV7-9 and TRBJ1-2, with a possible D match to TRBD1 (5 bases). Trimming removed 4 bases at V and 8 bases at J, with 11 bases between. CDR1 SEHNR and CDR2 FQNEAQ come from the germline V gene (reference sequence). The CDR3 consists of 12 residues. The CDR3 DNA reads as TGTGCCAGCAGCTCTCAGGGCGGCGGCTACACCTTC. Translating gives CASSSQGGGYTF.

The chain couples TRBV4-2 to TRBJ1-4; 9 bases map to TRBD1. Trimming removed 0 bases from V and 8 bases from J; junction bases left unmatched: 4. This CDR3 has 15 amino acids. Germline CDR1 and CDR2: LGHNA and YNFKEQ. This CDR3 reads CASSQEGQGREKLFF. In DNA form, the CDR3 reads TGTGCCAGCAGCCAAGAGGGACAGGGACGCGAAAAACTGTTTTTT.

This chain connects TRBV19 to TRBJ2-5; the D gene is possibly TRBD1 (6 bases). Trimming cost V 5 bases and J 3 bases, with 13 bases left between them. Germline V gene sequence: CDR1 LNHDA, CDR2 SQIVND (reference sequence). CDR3 length: 14 residues. CDR3 amino acids: CASSPLDREETQYF. The CDR3, as DNA: TGTGCCAGTAGTCCATTGGACAGAGAAGAGACCCAGTACTTC.

In DNA form, the CDR3 reads TGTGCCAGCAGTTACCGGCGGGGGCACGGTCAGCCCCAGCATTTT. As protein: CASSYRRGHGQPQHF. The chain employs TRBV6-2 or TRBV6-3 and TRBJ1-5; a weak D match, TRBD1 (6 bases). CDR1 is MNHEY, CDR2 SVGEGT, per germline. The V end was cut by 2 bases, the J end by 6 bases, with 14 bases between. CDR3 length: 15 residues.

J is TRBJ1-2 and V is TRBV6-2 or TRBV6-3; D ambiguous. V lost 0 bases and J lost 4, with 21 bases in between. The CDR3 spans 18 residues. The germline V gene encodes CDR1 MNHEY and CDR2 SVGEGT. This CDR3 reads CASSYSRLSGNRGYGYTF. DNA for the CDR3: TGTGCCAGCAGTTACTCGCGGTTGAGCGGCAACCGGGGCTATGGCTACACCTTC.

For the CDR3, the DNA is TGCAGCGGCGGGGACGTAAGGGACGAGCAGTACTTC. Amino acids: CSGGDVRDEQYF. The rearrangement links TRBV29-1 to TRBJ2-7; a possible D gene is TRBD2 (6 bases). V dropped 7 bases and J dropped 5 bases, with 15 bases sitting between them. From germline, CDR1 is SQVTM and CDR2 ANQGSEA. The CDR3 covers 12 residues.

The genes are TRBV6-5 and TRBJ2-1; 8 nucleotides match TRBD1. Germline trimming cut 6 bases from V and 8 bases from J; bases unmatched to any gene: 12. The CDR3 covers 15 residues. Germline lookup yields CDR1 MNHEY and CDR2 SVGAGI. The CDR3 DNA reads as TGTGCCAGCAGCTCAGGGGGCGCGGGCGGCGATGAGCAGTTCTTC. The encoded protein is CASSSGGAGGDEQFF.

In regard to this clone: Other DNA sequences in the sample encode the same CDR3. The J gene is TRBJ1-1, the V gene TRBV7-6; no definite D call. The CDR3 loop spans 13 amino acids. V was cut by 1 base and J by 2 bases, with 5 bases left in between. Germline CDR1 SGHVS, CDR2 FNYEAQ. The CDR3 loop reads CASSLDSNTEAFF. The CDR3 coding sequence is TGTGCCAGCAGCTTAGACAGCAACACTGAAGCTTTCTTT.